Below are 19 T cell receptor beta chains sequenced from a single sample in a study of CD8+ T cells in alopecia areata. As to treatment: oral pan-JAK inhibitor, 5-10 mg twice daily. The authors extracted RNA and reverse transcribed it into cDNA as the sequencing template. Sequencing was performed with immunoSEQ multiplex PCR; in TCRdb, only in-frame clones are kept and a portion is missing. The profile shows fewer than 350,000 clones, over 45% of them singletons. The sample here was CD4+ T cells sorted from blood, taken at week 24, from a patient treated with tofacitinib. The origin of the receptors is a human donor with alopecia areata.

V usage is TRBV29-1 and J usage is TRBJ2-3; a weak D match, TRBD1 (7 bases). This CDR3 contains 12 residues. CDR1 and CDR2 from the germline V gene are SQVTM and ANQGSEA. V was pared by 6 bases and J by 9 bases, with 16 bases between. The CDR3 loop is CSVETTGRTQYF. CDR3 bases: TGCAGCGTAGAAACGACAGGGAGGACGCAGTATTTT.

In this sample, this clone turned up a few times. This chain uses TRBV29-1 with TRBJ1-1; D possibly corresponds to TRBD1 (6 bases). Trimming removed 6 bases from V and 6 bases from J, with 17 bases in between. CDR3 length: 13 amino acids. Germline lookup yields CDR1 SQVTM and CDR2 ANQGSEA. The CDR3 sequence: CSVKTGLRAEAFF. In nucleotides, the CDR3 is TGCAGCGTAAAAACAGGGCTTCGGGCTGAAGCTTTCTTT.

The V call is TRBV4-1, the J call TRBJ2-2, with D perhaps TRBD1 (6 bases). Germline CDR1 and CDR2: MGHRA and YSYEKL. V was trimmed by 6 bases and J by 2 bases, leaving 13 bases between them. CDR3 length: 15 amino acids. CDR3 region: CASRRAQGNTGELFF. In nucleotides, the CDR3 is TGCGCCAGCAGGAGGGCACAGGGTAACACCGGGGAGCTGTTTTTT.

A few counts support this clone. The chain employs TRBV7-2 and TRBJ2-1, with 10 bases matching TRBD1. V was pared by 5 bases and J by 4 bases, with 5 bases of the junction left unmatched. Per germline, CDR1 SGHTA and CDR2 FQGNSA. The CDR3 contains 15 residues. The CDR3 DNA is TGTGCCAGCAGCCCGGGACAGGGGTCATACAATGAGCAGTTCTTC. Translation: CASSPGQGSYNEQFF. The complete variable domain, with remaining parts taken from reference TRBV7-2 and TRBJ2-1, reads GAGVSQSPSNKVTEKGKDVELRCDPISGHTALYWYRQSLGQGLEFLIYFQGNSAPDKSGLPSDRFSAERTGGSVSTLTIQRTQQEDSAVYLCASSPGQGSYNEQFFGPGTRLTVL.

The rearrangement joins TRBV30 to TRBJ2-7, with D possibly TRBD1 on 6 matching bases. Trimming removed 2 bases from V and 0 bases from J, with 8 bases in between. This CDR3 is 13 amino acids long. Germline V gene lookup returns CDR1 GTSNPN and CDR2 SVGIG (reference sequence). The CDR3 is CAWSQGSSYEQYF. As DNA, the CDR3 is TGTGCCTGGAGTCAGGGGAGCTCCTACGAGCAGTACTTC.

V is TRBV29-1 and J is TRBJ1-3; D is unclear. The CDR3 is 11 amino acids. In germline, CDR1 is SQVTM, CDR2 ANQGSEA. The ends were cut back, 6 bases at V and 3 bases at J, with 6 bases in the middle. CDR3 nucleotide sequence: TGCAGCGTCCCGCATGGAAACACCATATATTTT. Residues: CSVPHGNTIYF.

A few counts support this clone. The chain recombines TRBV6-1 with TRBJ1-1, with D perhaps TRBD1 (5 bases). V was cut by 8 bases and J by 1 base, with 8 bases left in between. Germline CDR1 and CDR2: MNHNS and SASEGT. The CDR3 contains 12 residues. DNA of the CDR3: TGTGCCAGCCCAGGGAGGAACACTGAAGCTTTCTTT. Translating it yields CASPGRNTEAFF.

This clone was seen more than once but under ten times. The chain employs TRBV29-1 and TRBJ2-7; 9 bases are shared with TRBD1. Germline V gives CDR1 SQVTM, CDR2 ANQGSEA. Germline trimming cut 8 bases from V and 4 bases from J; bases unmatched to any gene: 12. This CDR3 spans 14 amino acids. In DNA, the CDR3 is TGCAGCACGTTAAATACAGGGGGCAGGTACGAGCAGTACTTC. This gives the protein CSTLNTGGRYEQYF.

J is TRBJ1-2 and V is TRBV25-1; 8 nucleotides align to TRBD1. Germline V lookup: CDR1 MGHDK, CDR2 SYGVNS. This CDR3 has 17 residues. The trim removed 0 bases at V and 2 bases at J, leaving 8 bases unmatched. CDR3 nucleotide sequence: TGTGCCAGCAGTGAATATAGGCAGGGGGCAGGAAACTATGGCTACACCTTC. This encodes CASSEYRQGAGNYGYTF.

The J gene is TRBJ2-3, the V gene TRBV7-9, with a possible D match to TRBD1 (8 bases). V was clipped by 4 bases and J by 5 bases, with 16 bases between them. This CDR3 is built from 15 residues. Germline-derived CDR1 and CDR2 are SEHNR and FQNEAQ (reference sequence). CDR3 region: CASSSTAGTGDTQYF. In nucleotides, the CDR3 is TGTGCCAGCAGCTCAACAGCGGGGACAGGAGATACGCAGTATTTT.

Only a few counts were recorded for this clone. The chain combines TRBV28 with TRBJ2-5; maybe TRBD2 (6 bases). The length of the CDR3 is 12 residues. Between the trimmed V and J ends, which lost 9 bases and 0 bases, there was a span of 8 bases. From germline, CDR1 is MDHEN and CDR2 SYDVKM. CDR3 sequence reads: CASRGYQETQYF. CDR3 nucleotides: TGTGCCAGTCGGGGGTACCAAGAGACCCAGTACTTC.

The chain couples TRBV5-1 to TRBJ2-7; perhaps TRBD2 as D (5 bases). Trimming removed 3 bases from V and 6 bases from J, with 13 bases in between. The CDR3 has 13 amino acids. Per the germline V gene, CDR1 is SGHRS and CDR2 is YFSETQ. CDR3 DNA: TGCGCCAGCAGCTCCCTCGGGGATTCCGAGCAGTACTTC. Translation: CASSSLGDSEQYF.

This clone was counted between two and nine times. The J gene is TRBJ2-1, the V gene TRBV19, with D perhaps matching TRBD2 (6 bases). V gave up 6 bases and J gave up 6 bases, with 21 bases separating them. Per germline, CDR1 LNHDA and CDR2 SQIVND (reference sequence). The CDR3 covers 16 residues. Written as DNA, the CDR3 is TGTGCCAGTAGCCGGGGGACCGGGTTAAGGGGCAATGAGCAGTTCTTC. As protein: CASSRGTGLRGNEQFF.

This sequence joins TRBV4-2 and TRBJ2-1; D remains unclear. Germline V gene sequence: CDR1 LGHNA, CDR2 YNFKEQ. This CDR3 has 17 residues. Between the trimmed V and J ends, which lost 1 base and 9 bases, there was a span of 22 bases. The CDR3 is CASSQGRPFGAIPEQFF. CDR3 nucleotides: TGTGCCAGCAGCCAAGGTCGCCCTTTCGGTGCTATTCCTGAGCAGTTCTTC.

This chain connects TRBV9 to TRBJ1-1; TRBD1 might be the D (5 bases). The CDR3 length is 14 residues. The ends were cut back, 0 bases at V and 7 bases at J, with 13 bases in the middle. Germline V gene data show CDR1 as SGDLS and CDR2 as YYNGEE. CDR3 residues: CASSVGVKGDEAFF. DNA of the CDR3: TGTGCCAGCAGCGTAGGGGTGAAAGGGGATGAAGCTTTCTTT.

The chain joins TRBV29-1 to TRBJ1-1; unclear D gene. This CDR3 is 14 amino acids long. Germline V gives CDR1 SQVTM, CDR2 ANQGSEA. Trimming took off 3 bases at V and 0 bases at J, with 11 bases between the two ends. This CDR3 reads CSVEILLMNTEAFF. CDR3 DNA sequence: TGCAGCGTTGAGATCCTCTTAATGAACACTGAAGCTTTCTTT.

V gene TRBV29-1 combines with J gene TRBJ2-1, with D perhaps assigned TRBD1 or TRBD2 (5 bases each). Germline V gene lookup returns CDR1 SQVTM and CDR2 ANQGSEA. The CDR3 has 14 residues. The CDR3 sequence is CSAPHRDPGVNQFF. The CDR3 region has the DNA TGCAGTGCACCCCACCGGGACCCTGGGGTGAATCAGTTCTTC.

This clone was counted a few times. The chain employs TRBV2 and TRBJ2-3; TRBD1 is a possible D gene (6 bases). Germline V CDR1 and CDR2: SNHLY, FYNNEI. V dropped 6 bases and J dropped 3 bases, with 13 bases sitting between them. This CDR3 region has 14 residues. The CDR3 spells CASSPGHVTDTQYF. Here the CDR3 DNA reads TGTGCCAGCAGCCCGGGACACGTTACAGATACGCAGTATTTT.

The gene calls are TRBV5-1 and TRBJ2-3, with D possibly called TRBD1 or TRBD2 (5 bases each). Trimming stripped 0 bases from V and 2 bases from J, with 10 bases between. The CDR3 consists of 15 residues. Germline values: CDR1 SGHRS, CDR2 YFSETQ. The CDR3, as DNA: TGCGCCAGCAGCTTGGGGGGGTCCCCCACAGATACGCAGTATTTT. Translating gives CASSLGGSPTDTQYF.